Listed below are T cell receptor beta chains from one sample, sequenced in a study of shared clonotypes between healthy human individuals. Profiled with immunoSEQ multiplex PCR; TCRdb holds only in-frame clones, not every one. The table records some 690,000 clones, 90% of them present only once. Sequences were obtained from memory CD8+ T cells from PBMCs. The receptors were gathered from a man aged 18 to 29 in good health. Some clones in this sample may be carry-over from other donors' samples. The CDR3 runs from the conserved cysteine through the conserved F or W. The size field is filled for only some rows; it gives once, few, many or a size class.

J: TRBJ1-1; length: 11; size: NA; V: TRBV29-1; CDR3: CSVPENTEAFF
J: TRBJ1-5; length: 16; size: NA; V: TRBV2; CDR3: CASSPVWGNSNQPQHF
J: TRBJ2-2; length: 17; size: NA; V: TRBV11-2; CDR3: CASSLGYRSVFTGELFF
J: TRBJ1-4; length: 15; size: NA; V: TRBV6-1; CDR3: CASSESQGTNEKLFF
J: TRBJ2-3; length: 14; size: NA; V: TRBV4-1; CDR3: CASSQSLPTDTQYF
J: TRBJ1-2; length: 16; size: NA; V: TRBV28; CDR3: CASSLFSEGGAPGYTF
J: TRBJ2-7; length: 14; size: NA; V: TRBV5-6; CDR3: CASSSGADYYEQYF
J: TRBJ2-5; length: 12; size: NA; V: TRBV7-9; CDR3: CASSLASKTQYF
J: TRBJ1-4; length: 14; size: NA; V: TRBV6-5; CDR3: CASREGPTNEKLFF
J: TRBJ2-7; length: 14; size: once; V: TRBV13; CDR3: CASSLGGSSYEQYF
J: TRBJ1-5; length: 14; size: NA; V: TRBV15; CDR3: CATSRARGRQPQHF
J: TRBJ2-3; length: 12; size: NA; V: TRBV7-9; CDR3: CASSFPTDTQYF
J: TRBJ2-5; length: 15; size: NA; V: TRBV6-6; CDR3: CASSYPDSHQETQYF
J: TRBJ2-7; length: 16; size: NA; V: TRBV4-1; CDR3: CASSQEATSGMYEQYF
J: TRBJ2-1; length: 12; size: NA; V: TRBV7-8; CDR3: CASRRTGPEQFF
J: TRBJ2-2; length: 15; size: NA; V: TRBV18; CDR3: CASSRTGRGTGELFF
J: TRBJ1-5; length: 15; size: NA; V: TRBV27; CDR3: CASRPLDRVGQPQHF
J: TRBJ2-5; length: 15; size: NA; V: TRBV12-5; CDR3: CASGLGTGPRGTQYF
J: TRBJ1-2; length: 13; size: NA; V: TRBV5-5; CDR3: CASSEGGKDGYTF
J: TRBJ2-5; length: 13; size: NA; V: TRBV7-9; CDR3: CASSLGNQETQYF
J: TRBJ1-1; length: 14; size: NA; V: TRBV9; CDR3: CASSVRGARTEAFF
J: TRBJ2-3; length: 13; size: NA; V: TRBV5-4; CDR3: CASSSGGADTQYF
J: TRBJ1-4; length: 15; size: NA; V: TRBV7-9; CDR3: CASSPGLRRGEKLFF
J: TRBJ2-7; length: 14; size: NA; V: TRBV5-6; CDR3: CASSLWTPGYEQYF
J: TRBJ2-7; length: 18; size: NA; V: TRBV4-3; CDR3: CASSQDRDSLGFRYEQYF
J: TRBJ2-7; length: 18; size: NA; V: TRBV28; CDR3: CASSLPTDRLVSVAEQYF